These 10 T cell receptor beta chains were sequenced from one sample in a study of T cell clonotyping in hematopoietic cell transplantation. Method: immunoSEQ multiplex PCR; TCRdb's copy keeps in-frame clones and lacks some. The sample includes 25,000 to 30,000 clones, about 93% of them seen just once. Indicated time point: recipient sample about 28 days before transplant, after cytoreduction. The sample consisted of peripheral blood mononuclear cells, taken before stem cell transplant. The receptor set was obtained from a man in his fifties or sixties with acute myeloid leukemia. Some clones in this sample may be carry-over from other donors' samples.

The CDR3: CASSGTGPKAKLFF. CDR3 in DNA: TGTGCCAGCAGCGGGACGGGACCTAAGGCCAAACTGTTTTTT. The chain carries TRBV9 and TRBJ1-4; TRBD1 is a possible D gene (5 bases). V was shortened by 3 bases and J by 11 bases, with 17 bases between the two germline ends. CDR3 length: 14 amino acids. CDR1 and CDR2 (germline): SGDLS, YYNGEE.

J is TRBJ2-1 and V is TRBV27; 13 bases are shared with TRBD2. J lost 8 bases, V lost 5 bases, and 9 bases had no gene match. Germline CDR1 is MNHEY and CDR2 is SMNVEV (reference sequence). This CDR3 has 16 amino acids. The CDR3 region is CASSPRTSGGPHEQFF. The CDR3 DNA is TGTGCCAGCAGTCCACGGACTAGCGGGGGCCCACATGAGCAGTTCTTC.

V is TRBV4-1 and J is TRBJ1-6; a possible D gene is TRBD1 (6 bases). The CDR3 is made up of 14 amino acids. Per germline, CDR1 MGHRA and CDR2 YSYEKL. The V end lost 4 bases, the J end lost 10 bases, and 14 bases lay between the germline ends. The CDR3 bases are TGCGCCAGCAGCCCCGACAGGCTTGGGTCACCCCTCCACTTT. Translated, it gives CASSPDRLGSPLHF.

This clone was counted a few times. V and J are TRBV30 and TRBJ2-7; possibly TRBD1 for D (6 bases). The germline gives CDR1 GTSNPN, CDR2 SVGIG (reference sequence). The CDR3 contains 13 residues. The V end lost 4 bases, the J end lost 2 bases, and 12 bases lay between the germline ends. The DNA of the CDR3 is TGTGCCTGGATTCGTGACAGGCCCTACGAGCAGTACTTC. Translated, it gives CAWIRDRPYEQYF.

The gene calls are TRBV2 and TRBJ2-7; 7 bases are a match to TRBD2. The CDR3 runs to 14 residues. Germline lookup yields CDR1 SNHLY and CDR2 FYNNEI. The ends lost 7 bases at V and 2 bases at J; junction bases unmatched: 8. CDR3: CASNLGRGAYEQYF. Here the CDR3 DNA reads TGTGCCAGCAATCTCGGACGGGGGGCCTACGAGCAGTACTTC.

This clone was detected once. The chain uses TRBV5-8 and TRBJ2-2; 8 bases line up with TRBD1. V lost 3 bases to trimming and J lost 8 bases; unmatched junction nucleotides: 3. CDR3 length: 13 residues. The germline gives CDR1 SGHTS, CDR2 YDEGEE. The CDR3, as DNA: TGTGCCAGCAGCTCGGACAGGGAAGGGGAGCTGTTTTTT. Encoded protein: CASSSDREGELFF.

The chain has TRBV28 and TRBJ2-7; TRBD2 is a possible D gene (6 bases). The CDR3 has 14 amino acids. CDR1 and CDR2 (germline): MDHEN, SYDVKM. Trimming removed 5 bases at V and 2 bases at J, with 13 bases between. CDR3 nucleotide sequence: TGTGCCAGCAGTCGTCCGGGACTGACCTACGAGCAGTACTTC. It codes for CASSRPGLTYEQYF.

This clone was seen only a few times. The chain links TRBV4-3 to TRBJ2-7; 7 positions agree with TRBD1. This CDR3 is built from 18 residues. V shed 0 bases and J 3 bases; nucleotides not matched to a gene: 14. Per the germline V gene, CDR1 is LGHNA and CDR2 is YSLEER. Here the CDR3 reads CASSQDPPGQSLGYEQYF. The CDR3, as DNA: TGCGCCAGCAGCCAAGATCCGCCGGGACAGAGTTTGGGCTACGAGCAGTACTTC.

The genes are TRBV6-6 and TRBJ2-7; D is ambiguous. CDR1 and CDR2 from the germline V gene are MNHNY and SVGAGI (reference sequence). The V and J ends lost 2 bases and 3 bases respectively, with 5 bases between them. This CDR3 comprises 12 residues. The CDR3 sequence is CASSYRRYEQYF. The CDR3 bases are TGTGCCAGCAGTTACCGACGCTACGAGCAGTACTTC.

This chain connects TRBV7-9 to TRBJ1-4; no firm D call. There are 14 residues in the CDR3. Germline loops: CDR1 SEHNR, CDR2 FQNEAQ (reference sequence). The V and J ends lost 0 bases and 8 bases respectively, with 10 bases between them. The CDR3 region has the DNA TGTGCCAGCAGCTTAGCAGGGATGGGCGAAAAACTGTTTTTT. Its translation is CASSLAGMGEKLFF.